Following are 23 T cell receptor beta chains from one sample sequenced in a study of blood T cell repertoires in COVID-19. Produced via immunoSEQ multiplex PCR; TCRdb's table is partial and in-frame only. The table includes about 130,000 clones, about nine tenths detected once. Sequencing was carried out using PBMCs or T cells enriched from blood (not recorded which). The source is a man aged 45-60 years who had recovered from COVID-19.

This chain links TRBV6-4 with TRBJ1-5; D gene uncertain. The V gene lost 2 bases and the J gene lost 4 bases, with 6 bases spanning the gap. The CDR3 has 13 amino acids. Germline lookup yields CDR1 MRHNA and CDR2 SNTAGT. The CDR3 loop is CASSDTPNQPQHF. CDR3 bases: TGTGCCAGCAGTGACACACCAAATCAGCCCCAGCATTTT.

This chain joins TRBV7-9 and TRBJ1-4; the match to TRBD1 covers 10 bases. This CDR3 contains 18 residues. Looked up from germline, CDR1 is SEHNR and CDR2 is FQNEAQ (reference sequence). V was pared by 3 bases and J by 7 bases, with 14 bases of the junction left unmatched. The CDR3 is CASSFTDRGPMSGEKLFF. In DNA form, the CDR3 reads TGTGCCAGCAGCTTTACCGACAGGGGGCCGATGAGTGGTGAAAAACTGTTTTTT.

The gene calls are TRBV5-4 and TRBJ2-3; 11 nucleotides match TRBD1. Germline V gene lookup returns CDR1 SGHNT and CDR2 YYREEE (reference sequence). This CDR3 spans 14 amino acids. With 4 bases clipped from V and 4 bases from J, the junction kept 2 bases outside the gene matches. As DNA, the CDR3 is TGTGCCAGCAGCGTGGGACAGGGGGCAGATACGCAGTATTTT. This gives the protein CASSVGQGADTQYF. Drawing the rest from reference TRBV5-4 and TRBJ2-3, the complete variable domain is ETGVTQSPTHLIKTRGQQVTLRCSSQSGHNTVSWYQQALGQGPQFIFQYYREEENGRGNFPPRFSGLQFPNYSSELNVNALELDDSALYLCASSVGQGADTQYFGPGTRLTVL.

This chain uses TRBV5-4 with TRBJ2-5, with 7 bases lining up with TRBD2. The CDR3 runs 13 residues. After removal of 4 bases from V and 4 bases from J, the junction contained 4 bases not matched to a gene. Germline CDR1 is SGHNT and CDR2 is YYREEE (reference sequence). The CDR3 nucleotides read TGTGCCAGCAGCGGCGGGGGAATAGAGACCCAGTACTTC. This sequence encodes CASSGGGIETQYF.

This chain joins TRBV24-1 and TRBJ1-2; possible D gene TRBD1, 6 bases. This CDR3 is built from 13 residues. Germline values: CDR1 KGHDR, CDR2 SFDVKD. Trimming cost V 1 base and J 6 bases, with 8 bases left between them. The CDR3 DNA reads as TGTGCCACCAGTGATTTTACAGGGAATGGCTACACCTTC. Protein product: CATSDFTGNGYTF.

With regard to this clone: The same CDR3 arises from other DNA sequences in this sample as well. The CDR3 loop reads CASSPGTGKETQYF. The CDR3 coding sequence is TGTGCCAGCTCACCAGGGACAGGGAAAGAGACCCAGTACTTC. The V gene is TRBV18, the J gene TRBJ2-5; 9 nucleotides agree with TRBD1. The CDR3 contains 14 residues. The J segment lost 3 bases and the V segment lost 2 bases, leaving 1 base of the junction unmatched. Germline lookup yields CDR1 KGHSH and CDR2 LQKENI.

This clone was seen a handful of times. This chain joins TRBV7-9 and TRBJ2-2, with 9 bases aligning to TRBD2. With 8 bases clipped from V and 5 bases from J, the junction kept 6 bases outside the gene matches. The CDR3 has 14 amino acids. Per germline, CDR1 SEHNR and CDR2 FQNEAQ (reference sequence). The CDR3 DNA reads as TGTGCCAGCTGGACCAGCGGGGGGACCGGGGAGCTGTTTTTT. It codes for CASWTSGGTGELFF.

This chain uses TRBV5-1 with TRBJ1-5; TRBD1 might be the D (5 bases). The CDR3 loop spans 14 amino acids. CDR1 is SGHRS, CDR2 YFSETQ, per germline. Trimming left V 5 bases short and J 9 bases short, with 18 bases between. CDR3 sequence: CASRQDSLESPQHF. DNA for the CDR3: TGCGCCAGCAGACAAGACAGTCTGGAGTCGCCCCAGCATTTT.

The chain recombines TRBV7-8 with TRBJ2-1, with TRBD2 as a possible D gene (6 bases). V lost 5 bases to trimming and J lost 0 bases, with 14 bases between them. Germline-derived CDR1 and CDR2 are SGHVS and FQNEAQ. The CDR3 runs to 16 residues. For the CDR3, the DNA is TGTGCCAGCAGCCGGGCGGGATATAGCTCCTACAATGAGCAGTTCTTC. It specifies CASSRAGYSSYNEQFF. Drawing the rest from reference TRBV7-8 and TRBJ2-1, the complete variable domain is GAGVSQSPRYKVAKRGQDVALRCDPISGHVSLFWYQQALGQGPEFLTYFQNEAQLDKSGLPSDRFFAERPEGSVSTLKIQRTQQEDSAVYLCASSRAGYSSYNEQFFGPGTRLTVL.

The chain is built from TRBV27 and TRBJ2-1; D uncertain. V lost 5 bases and J 0 bases, leaving 2 bases between the germline ends. The CDR3 has 12 amino acids. Germline CDR1 MNHEY, CDR2 SMNVEV (reference sequence). Here the CDR3 reads CASSRSYNEQFF. The CDR3 bases are TGTGCCAGCAGTCGCTCCTACAATGAGCAGTTCTTC.

The chain employs TRBV9 and TRBJ2-5; 8 bases match TRBD2. The CDR3 extends over 14 amino acids. Germline V gene lookup returns CDR1 SGDLS and CDR2 YYNGEE. Losses at the gene ends were 6 bases for V and 1 base for J; bases not matched to a gene: 5. CDR3 sequence (DNA): TGTGCCAGCACCGCCGGACTAGCCCAAGAGACCCAGTACTTC. Residues: CASTAGLAQETQYF.

The chain recombines TRBV4-1 with TRBJ2-1, with TRBD2 as a possible D gene (6 bases). Deletions cut 1 base from V and 3 bases from J, with 16 bases between. The CDR3 extends over 17 amino acids. Germline assignment: CDR1 MGHRA and CDR2 YSYEKL. The chain's CDR3 is CASSQVPIADYYNEQFF. Here the CDR3 DNA reads TGCGCCAGCAGCCAAGTCCCTATAGCGGACTACTACAATGAGCAGTTCTTC.

This clone has only one observation. This chain uses TRBV9 with TRBJ2-3; 8 nucleotides line up with TRBD1. Germline lookup yields CDR1 SGDLS and CDR2 YYNGEE. This CDR3 spans 15 amino acids. V was pared by 3 bases and J by 2 bases, with 5 bases of the junction left unmatched. CDR3 bases: TGTGCCAGCAGCGCGAGACAGGGGAACACAGATACGCAGTATTTT. Its translation is CASSARQGNTDTQYF.

This chain links TRBV9 with TRBJ1-5, with TRBD1 matching over 7 bases. The CDR3 covers 15 residues. After removal of 3 bases from V and 5 bases from J, the junction contained 8 bases not matched to a gene. Germline loops: CDR1 SGDLS, CDR2 YYNGEE. CDR3 DNA sequence: TGTGCCAGCAGCGCATCCGGGACAGCTGATCAGCCCCAGCATTTT. Residues: CASSASGTADQPQHF.

The chain is built from TRBV28 and TRBJ1-5; no clear D. The CDR3 extends over 15 amino acids. The V gene lost 7 bases and the J gene lost 2 bases, with 15 bases spanning the gap. Germline CDR1 and CDR2: MDHEN and SYDVKM. CDR3 sequence (DNA): TGTGCCAGCACCAACCGGGGTTGGGGCAATCAGCCCCAGCATTTT. Its protein is CASTNRGWGNQPQHF.

On this clone itself: Other DNA sequences in the sample encode the same CDR3. The chain uses TRBV18 and TRBJ1-5; 7 positions agree with TRBD1. V gave up 3 bases and J gave up 0 bases; unmatched junction bases: 5. In germline, CDR1 is KGHSH, CDR2 LQKENI. There are 16 residues in the CDR3. The CDR3 protein is CASSPGQLYSNQPQHF. The CDR3 DNA sequence: TGTGCCAGCTCACCGGGACAGCTCTATAGCAATCAGCCCCAGCATTTT.

This clone showed up just once. The J gene is TRBJ1-4, the V gene TRBV28; TRBD1 is a possible D gene (5 bases). The germline CDR1 and CDR2 sequences are MDHEN and SYDVKM. V was cut by 8 bases and J by 7 bases, with 11 bases left in between. This CDR3 comprises 12 residues. The DNA for the CDR3 is TGTGCCAGCTGGAATAGGGGTGAAAAACTGTTTTTT. Protein product: CASWNRGEKLFF.

This chain links TRBV4-3 with TRBJ1-1; the D is unclear. The CDR3 runs to 15 residues. V dropped 0 bases and J dropped 4 bases, with 12 bases sitting between them. Germline CDR1 LGHNA, CDR2 YSLEER. The CDR3 loop reads CASSQDGRGTTEAFF. CDR3 DNA: TGCGCCAGCAGCCAAGATGGTCGGGGTACCACTGAAGCTTTCTTT.

The rearrangement uses TRBV30 and TRBJ1-2, with D perhaps matching TRBD1 (5 bases). This CDR3 is built from 15 residues. The germline V gene encodes CDR1 GTSNPN and CDR2 SVGIG (reference sequence). Between the trimmed V and J ends, which lost 2 bases and 6 bases, there was a span of 19 bases. The CDR3: CAWSPGGTGLDGYTF. The CDR3 DNA sequence: TGTGCCTGGAGTCCCGGGGGAACGGGATTGGATGGCTACACCTTC.

This clone was detected a few times. The rearrangement links TRBV19 to TRBJ1-1; D unclear. V was shortened by 4 bases and J by 11 bases, with 11 bases between the two germline ends. Germline-derived CDR1 and CDR2 are LNHDA and SQIVND (reference sequence). This CDR3 contains 11 residues. CDR3 residues: CASSNSRAAFF. The CDR3 DNA is TGTGCCAGTAGTAATAGTCGAGCGGCTTTCTTT.

The V call is TRBV12-3 or TRBV12-4, the J call TRBJ2-7, with 7 bases lining up with TRBD1. V trimming: 5 bases; J trimming: 0 bases; junction bases outside the gene matches: 1. The CDR3 runs to 13 residues. The CDR3: CASSHRGSYEQYV. DNA for the CDR3: TGTGCCAGCAGTCACAGGGGCTCCTACGAGCAGTACGTC.

The chain carries TRBV3-1 (or the pseudogene TRBV3-2) and TRBJ1-2; 7 bases are a match to TRBD1. CDR3 length equals 16 residues. With V trimmed by 3 bases and J by 2 bases, 9 bases remained unmatched. The germline gives CDR1 LGHDT, CDR2 YNNKEL (reference sequence). CDR3 bases: TGTGCCAGCAGCCACCTTCCCGGGACAGAGAACTATGGCTACACCTTC. Amino acid sequence: CASSHLPGTENYGYTF.

A single count supports this clone. V is TRBV19 and J is TRBJ2-4, with unresolved D. From germline, CDR1 is LNHDA and CDR2 SQIVND (reference sequence). The CDR3 is 11 residues long. Deletions cut 1 base from V and 8 bases from J, with 3 bases between. The CDR3 bases are TGTGCCAGTAGTATAGGAGACATTCAGTACTTC. Its translation: CASSIGDIQYF. Filled out from reference TRBV19 and TRBJ2-4, the complete variable domain reads DGGITQSPKYLFRKEGQNVTLSCEQNLNHDAMYWYRQDPGQGLRLIYYSQIVNDFQKGDIAEGYSVSREKKESFPLTVTSAQKNPTAFYLCASSIGDIQYFGAGTRLSVL.